What follows describes a single TCR beta chain. Its antigen is not identified. In the library, individual cDNA molecules carried attached unique molecular identifiers. TCRdb redid the calling of the 5' RACE reads with MiXCR, one entry per CDR3 protein. The data show around 55,000 distinct CDR3 sequences, just under 15% seen once. The record originates from a study of early T cells in non-severe SARS-CoV-2 infection. Turning to the study itself: The study sequenced bulk RNA from unsorted whole blood, with chains unpaired.

Study-level findings and limits: The study's VDJdb matching favored anti-spike CD8 responses and missed private and CD4 specificities.

This CDR3 contains 14 residues. Germline CDR1 and CDR2: SGHRS and YFSETQ. V was cut by 4 bases and J by 0 bases, with 9 bases left in between. This sequence originates from an adult who was a healthcare worker with PCR-confirmed SARS-CoV-2 infection or an uninfected control (not recorded which). The chain recombines TRBV5-1 with TRBJ2-3; no clear D gene. Source: whole blood, taken at baseline. As DNA, the CDR3 is TGCGCCAGCAGCCTTGACACTAGCACAGATACGCAGTATTTT. It yields the protein CASSLDTSTDTQYF.